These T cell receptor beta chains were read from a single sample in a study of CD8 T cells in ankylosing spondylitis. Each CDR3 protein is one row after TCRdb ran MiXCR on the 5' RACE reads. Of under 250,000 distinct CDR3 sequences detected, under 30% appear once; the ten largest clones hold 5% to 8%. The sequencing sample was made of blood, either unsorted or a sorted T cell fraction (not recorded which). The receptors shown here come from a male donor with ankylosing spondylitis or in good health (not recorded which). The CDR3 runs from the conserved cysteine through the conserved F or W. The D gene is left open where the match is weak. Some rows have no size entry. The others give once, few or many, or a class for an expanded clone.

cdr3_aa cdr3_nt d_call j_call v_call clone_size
CSATARALRVAGELFF TGCAGTGCTACGGCGAGGGCACTGAGAGTGGCCGGGGAGCTGTTTTTT - TRBJ2-2 TRBV20-1 -
CSASWLAGHNEQFF TGCAGTGCTAGTTGGCTAGCGGGACACAATGAGCAGTTCTTC TRBD2 TRBJ2-1 TRBV20-1 many
CASSYVGEIGQFF TGTGCCAGCAGTTACGTGGGCGAGATTGGGCAGTTCTTC - TRBJ2-1 TRBV6-2/TRBV6-3 once
CASSLRGFSDPFF TGTGCCAGCAGCCTCAGAGGATTTAGCGACCCGTTCTTC - TRBJ2-1 TRBV3-1 many
CASSQERSPELAGVWEQFF TGCGCCAGCAGCCAAGAACGATCACCCGAGCTAGCGGGAGTGTGGGAGCAGTTCTTC TRBD2 TRBJ2-1 TRBV4-1 many
CSATSGNLDYGYTF TGCAGTGCAACCAGCGGAAATCTAGACTATGGCTACACCTTC - TRBJ1-2 TRBV20-1 -
CASSEVAAPNTGELFF TGTGCCAGCAGTGAAGTAGCGGCCCCGAACACCGGGGAGCTGTTTTTT - TRBJ2-2 TRBV6-4 -
CSARPGAFTDTQYF TGCAGTGCTAGACCAGGGGCCTTCACAGATACGCAGTATTTT - TRBJ2-3 TRBV20-1 few
CSVSTGVNYGYTF TGCAGCGTTTCAACAGGGGTTAACTATGGCTACACCTTC TRBD1 TRBJ1-2 TRBV29-1 -
CASSTTGGSEQFF TGTGCCAGCAGCACGACAGGGGGGAGTGAGCAGTTCTTC TRBD1 TRBJ2-1 TRBV14 few
CSATRFSEQYF TGCAGCGCCACCCGTTTCAGCGAGCAGTACTTC - TRBJ2-7 TRBV29-1 many
CASSLAVERGTDTQYF TGTGCCAGCAGCTTGGCCGTGGAGAGGGGCACAGATACGCAGTATTTT - TRBJ2-3 TRBV5-4 -
CASSTGRHYGYTF TGTGCCAGCAGCACAGGGCGACACTATGGCTACACCTTC - TRBJ1-2 TRBV7-8 many
CSARDPFPGELFF TGCAGTGCTAGAGATCCATTCCCCGGGGAGCTGTTTTTT - TRBJ2-2 TRBV20-1 -
CSAILTSGRAGNEQFF TGCAGTGCTATTCTGACTAGCGGGAGGGCCGGTAATGAGCAGTTCTTC TRBD2 TRBJ2-1 TRBV20-1 few
CSVAPLQASGRRGSEQFF TGCAGCGTGGCCCCCCTTCAGGCTAGCGGGAGGCGGGGAAGTGAGCAGTTCTTC TRBD2 TRBJ2-1 TRBV29-1 -
CSASSVTAYSPLHF TGCAGTGCTAGTAGTGTTACGGCGTATTCACCCCTCCACTTT - TRBJ1-6 TRBV20-1 many
CSARLTGVVDNSPLHF TGCAGTGCTAGGTTGACAGGGGTCGTCGATAATTCACCCCTCCACTTT TRBD1 TRBJ1-6 TRBV20-1 once
CASSLVQNYGYTF TGTGCCAGCAGCTTGGTACAGAATTATGGCTACACCTTC - TRBJ1-2 TRBV5-6 -
CATCQDAGAIYEQYF TGTGCCACCTGCCAAGATGCGGGGGCGATCTACGAGCAGTACTTC - TRBJ2-7 TRBV3-1 -
CASSETGHYGYTF TGTGCCAGCAGTGAAACCGGACACTATGGCTACACCTTC - TRBJ1-2 TRBV6-1 -
CASSQVQSTEAFF TGTGCCAGCAGCCAAGTACAGAGCACTGAAGCTTTCTTT - TRBJ1-1 TRBV4-2 many
CASSNSGYNEQFF TGCGCCAGCAGTAATAGCGGCTACAATGAGCAGTTCTTC - TRBJ2-1 TRBV10-1 -